The text below deals with one T cell receptor beta chain. The data derive from a study of CD8 T cells in Susac syndrome. It was with random hexamers that about 0.45 to 1 ug RNA was reverse transcribed. Amplification of TCR beta CDR3 spanned 54 Vbeta and 13 Jbeta via immunoSEQ multiplex PCR. MiXCR was run by TCRdb on the immunoSEQ multiplex PCR reads, yielding one entry per CDR3 protein. The profile shows approximately 150,000 distinct CDR3 sequences, roughly 80% of them singletons. Germline CDR1 reads LNHDA; CDR2 reads SQIVND (reference sequence). The CDR3 consists of 12 residues. Trimming left V 6 bases short and J 7 bases short, with 12 bases between.

Sequencing was done on a sample of CD8+ T cells from PBMCs. This rearrangement joins TRBV19 to TRBJ1-1; D perhaps matches TRBD1 (6 bases). The TCR sequence derives from a human donor with multiple sclerosis. CDR3: CASSPPRGEAFF. The CDR3 DNA is TGTGCCAGTAGCCCACCCAGGGGTGAAGCTTTCTTT. Full variable domain (outside the CDR3, taken from reference TRBV19 and TRBJ1-1): DGGITQSPKYLFRKEGQNVTLSCEQNLNHDAMYWYRQDPGQGLRLIYYSQIVNDFQKGDIAEGYSVSREKKESFPLTVTSAQKNPTAFYLCASSPPRGEAFFGQGTRLTVV.